This T cell receptor (beta chain) was captured by sequencing in a study of T cells expressing NK-cell markers. Study-level background: Researchers got TCR beta repertoires out of sorted CD3+CD56+NKG2C+, CD3+CD56+NKG2C- and CD3+CD56-NKG2C+ T cells. Out of eight donors sequenced, seven tested HCMV-seropositive and the remaining one seronegative.

Scientists made TCR beta cDNA using 5'RACE template switching with UMIs. Using the 5' RACE reads, TCRdb records one entry per CDR3 protein without DNA. The sample totals 200,000 to 300,000 distinct CDR3 sequences. This sequence originates from a man between 18 and 29 years old in good health. Sequenced input: blood T cells: a sorted CD56 or NKG2C T cell subset, CD4+ or CD8+ T cells, or bulk PBMC T cells (not recorded which).

CDR3 sequence: CASSLAPWTGNSYEQYF. The genes are TRBV5-6 and TRBJ2-7; TCRdb's D call of TRBD1 is untestable without DNA. The CDR3 loop spans 17 amino acids. Looked up from germline, CDR1 is SGHDT and CDR2 is YYEEEE.